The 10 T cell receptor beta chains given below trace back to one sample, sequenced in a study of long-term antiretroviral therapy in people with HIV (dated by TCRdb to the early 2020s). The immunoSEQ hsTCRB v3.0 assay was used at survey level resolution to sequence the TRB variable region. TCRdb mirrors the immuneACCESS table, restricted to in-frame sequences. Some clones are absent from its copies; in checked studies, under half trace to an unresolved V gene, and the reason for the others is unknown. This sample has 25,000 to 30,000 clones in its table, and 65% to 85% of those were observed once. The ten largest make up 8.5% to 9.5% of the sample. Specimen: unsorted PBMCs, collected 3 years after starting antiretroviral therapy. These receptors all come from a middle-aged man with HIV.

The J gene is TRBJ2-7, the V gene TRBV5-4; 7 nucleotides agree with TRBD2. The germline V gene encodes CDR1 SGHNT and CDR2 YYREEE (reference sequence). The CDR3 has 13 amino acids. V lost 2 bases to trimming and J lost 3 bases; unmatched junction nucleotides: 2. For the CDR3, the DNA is TGTGCCAGCAGCTTCAGCGGGATCTACGAGCAGTACTTC. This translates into CASSFSGIYEQYF.

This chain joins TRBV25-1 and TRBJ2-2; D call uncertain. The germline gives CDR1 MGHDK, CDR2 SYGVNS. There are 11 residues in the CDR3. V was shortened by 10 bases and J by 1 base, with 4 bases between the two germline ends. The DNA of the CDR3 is TGTGCCACCCGGAACACCGGGGAGCTGTTTTTT. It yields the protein CATRNTGELFF.

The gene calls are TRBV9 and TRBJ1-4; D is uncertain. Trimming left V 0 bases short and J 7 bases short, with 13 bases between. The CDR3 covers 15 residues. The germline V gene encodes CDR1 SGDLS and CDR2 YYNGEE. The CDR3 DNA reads TGTGCCAGCAGCGTAGGTGCACCCACGGGTGAAAAACTGTTTTTT. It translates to CASSVGAPTGEKLFF. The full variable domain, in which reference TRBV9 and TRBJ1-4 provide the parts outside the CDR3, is DSGVTQTPKHLITATGQRVTLRCSPRSGDLSVYWYQQSLDQGLQFLIQYYNGEERAKGNILERFSAQQFPDLHSELNLSSLELGDSALYFCASSVGAPTGEKLFFGSGTQLSVL.

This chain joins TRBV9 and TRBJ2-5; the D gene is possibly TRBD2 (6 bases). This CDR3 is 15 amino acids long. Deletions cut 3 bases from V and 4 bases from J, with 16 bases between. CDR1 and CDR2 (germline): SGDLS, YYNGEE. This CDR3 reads CASSEPGTLPETQYF. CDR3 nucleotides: TGTGCCAGCAGCGAGCCTGGGACTTTACCAGAGACCCAGTACTTC.

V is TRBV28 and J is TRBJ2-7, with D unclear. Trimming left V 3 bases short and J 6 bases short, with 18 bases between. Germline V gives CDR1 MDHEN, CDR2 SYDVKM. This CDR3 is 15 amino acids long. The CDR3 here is CASSFSVGPHGEQYF. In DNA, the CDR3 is TGTGCCAGCAGTTTTTCTGTTGGTCCCCACGGCGAGCAGTACTTC.

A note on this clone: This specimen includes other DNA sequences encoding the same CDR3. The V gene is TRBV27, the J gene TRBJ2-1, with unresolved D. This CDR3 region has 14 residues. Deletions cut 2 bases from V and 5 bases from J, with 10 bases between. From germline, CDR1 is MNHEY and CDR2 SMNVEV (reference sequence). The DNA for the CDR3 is TGTGCCAGCAGTTTAGGAACGACGCACAATGAGCAGTTCTTC. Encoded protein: CASSLGTTHNEQFF.

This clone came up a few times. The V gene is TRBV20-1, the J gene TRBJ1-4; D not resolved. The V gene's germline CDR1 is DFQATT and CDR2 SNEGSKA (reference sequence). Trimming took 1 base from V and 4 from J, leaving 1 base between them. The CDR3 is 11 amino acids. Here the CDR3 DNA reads TGCAGTGCTAGAGTTAATGAAAAACTGTTTTTT. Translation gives CSARVNEKLFF.

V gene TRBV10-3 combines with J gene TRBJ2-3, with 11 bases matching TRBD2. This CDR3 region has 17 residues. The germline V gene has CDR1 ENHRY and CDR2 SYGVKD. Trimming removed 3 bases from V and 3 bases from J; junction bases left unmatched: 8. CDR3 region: CAISDKLAGVETDTQYF. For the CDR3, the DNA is TGTGCCATCAGTGACAAACTAGCGGGAGTGGAAACAGATACGCAGTATTTT.

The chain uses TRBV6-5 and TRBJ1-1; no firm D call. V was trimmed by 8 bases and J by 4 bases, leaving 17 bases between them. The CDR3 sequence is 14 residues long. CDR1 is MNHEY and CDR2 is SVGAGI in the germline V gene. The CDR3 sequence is CASRDPGPGTEAFF. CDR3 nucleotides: TGTGCCAGCCGAGACCCCGGGCCAGGCACTGAAGCTTTCTTT.

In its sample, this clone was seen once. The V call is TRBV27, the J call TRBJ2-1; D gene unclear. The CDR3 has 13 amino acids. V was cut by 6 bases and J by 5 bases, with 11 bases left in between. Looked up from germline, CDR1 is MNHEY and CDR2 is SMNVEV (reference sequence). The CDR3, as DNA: TGTGCCAGCAGCCCCGGGCCGAACAATGAGCAGTTCTTC. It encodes CASSPGPNNEQFF.